This T cell receptor (beta chain) was sequenced in a study of T cell responses to AZD1222 COVID-19 vaccine (dated by TCRdb to the early 2020s). Regarding the complete study: TCR sequencing was performed for approximately 240 trial participants, of whom around 210 were given two doses of AZD1222 and around 25 were given two doses of MenACWY control vaccine. Trial participants were enrolled by age into subgroups of 18-55, 56-69 and 70-plus years, and approximately 150, 30 and 60 TCR-sequenced participants, respectively, were included in these subgroups. Here is what the overall study found, with its caveats: CD4 TCRs associated with the vaccine covered the entire spike protein, and the dominant responses were in regions 160-218 and 743-854. Epitopes outside the regions mutated in the B.1.351 and B.1.1.7 variants were reportedly recognized by nearly half of the unique spike-specific TCRs. No day 14 peak-response samples were available, so repertoires were characterized only after the peak T cell response. The 56-69-year group was small, and its depth increase did not reach significance, likely because of low power. Spike-specific TCR breadth and depth rose significantly after two AZD1222 doses compared with day 0 and with MenACWY recipients. Participants were mostly white British and included more females than males, and it was suggested by the authors that clonal diversity may have been underestimated. Conclusions about previously exposed vaccinees are limited because only six or seven AZD1222 recipients were SARS-CoV-2 seropositive at baseline.

At the junction V is shortened by 8 bases and J by 7 bases, with 14 bases in between. Looking up the germline V gene yields CDR1 SNHLY and CDR2 FYNNEI. Taken from cysteine to phenylalanine, the CDR3 has 12 residues. CDR3 DNA only is kept here, 36 bases in frame from base 1. The sample's time point label, decoded: about 28 days (+/-7) after the second vaccine dose. AZD1222 recipients given second doses at about 4 weeks or at about 12 weeks were pooled, since spike-specific TCR depth and breadth were not found to differ between the two schedules. Samples from vaccinated people were obtained from the UK trials COV001 and COV002, which included a single-blind randomized controlled phase 2/3 trial of AZD1222 (ChAdOx1 nCoV-19) in healthy adults. Trial participant PBMC samples were collected at day 0 and day 28 after the second dose for TCRbeta chain sequencing. Notes on this clone: What antigen it recognizes has not been identified. No much larger clone exists at a distance of one base, and base qualities are not known.

The CDR3 regions of human TCRbeta chains were analyzed by immunosequencing. In the paper's pipeline: TCRs in the repertoires were compared against a reference library of SARS-CoV-2-specific TCRs that had been generated with the MIRA antigen-specificity platform. Breadth meant the fraction of unique TCRs that were SARS-CoV-2-associated, whereas depth meant the fraction of total T cells that were SARS-CoV-2-associated. Using the MIRA data, each spike-specific TCR was mapped to the spike region that the TCR reacts to and placed in a CD4 or CD8 class. Log10-transformed breadth and depth values were compared by one-way ANOVA with Sidak's multiple comparisons tests. As stored in TCRdb, this immuneACCESS dataset retains in-frame rearrangements with V and J assigned. A fraction of the clones does not appear; measured against another copy, unresolved V genes explain less than half of the discrepancy, and the remainder lacks a known reason. Clonal size and the V and J genes are those of that table, whereas D and trimming came from the DNA. The sample includes some 120,000 clones, with roughly 92% observed a single time. About 1.6% of the sample goes to the ten largest clones.

The rearranged segments are TRBV2 and TRBJ2-5, with no reliable assignment of the D segment. This TCR was sampled from an adult who received the AZD1222 COVID-19 vaccine. This specimen was peripheral blood, taken 28 days after the second AZD1222 dose. Here the CDR3 is given as CASGVVERTQYF. The DNA sequence is as follows: TGTGCCAGCGGGGTGGTAGAAAGGACCCAGTACTTC.